This T cell receptor (beta chain) emerged from a study of metastatic and nonmetastatic thyroid tumors. Findings and caveats of the study: Malignant thyroid tumors reportedly had TCR beta diversity that was significantly higher than in benign nodules, in blood and tumor.

All patients were untreated before thyroid surgery. Ten or more counts support this clone. Its antigen remains unknown. There are 14 residues in the CDR3. V lost 4 bases to trimming and J lost 6 bases, with 12 bases between them. In germline, CDR1 is LGHDT, CDR2 YNNKEL (reference sequence). Authors' data handling: It was from CDR3 differences across clinicopathological groups that a distant-metastasis classifier for papillary thyroid cancer was built. With MiXCR, TCRdb reprocessed the PCR reads. TCRdb's processing, not the authors' own work, is the source of the V and J calls. The sample includes roughly 48,000 clones, roughly a fifth seen only once; the top ten take approximately 3.9%.

Sequenced input: blood. This TCR was recovered from a male donor with papillary thyroid cancer or a benign thyroid nodule (not recorded which). Some clones in this sample may be carry-over from other donors' samples. The V call is TRBV3-1, the J call TRBJ2-2; possible D gene TRBD1, 5 bases. CDR3 DNA: TGTGCCAGCAGCCGGACGACCAGGGCCGGGGAGCTGTTTTTT. Translated: CASSRTTRAGELFF.